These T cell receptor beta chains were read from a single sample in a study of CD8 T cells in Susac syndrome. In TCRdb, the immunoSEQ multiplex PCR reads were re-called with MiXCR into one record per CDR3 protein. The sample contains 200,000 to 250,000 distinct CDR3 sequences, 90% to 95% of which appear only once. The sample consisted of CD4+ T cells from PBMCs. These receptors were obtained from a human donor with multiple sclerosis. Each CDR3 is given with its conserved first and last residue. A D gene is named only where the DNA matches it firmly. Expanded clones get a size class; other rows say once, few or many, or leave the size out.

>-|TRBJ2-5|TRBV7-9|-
TGTGCCAGCAGCTTGGGCAGCATCTCTTACCAAGAGACCCAGTACTTC
CASSLGSISYQETQYF
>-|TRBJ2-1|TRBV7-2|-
TGTGCCAGCAGCTTAGCGGGAGCCCGCCCTGGGGAGCAGTTCTTC
CASSLAGARPGEQFF
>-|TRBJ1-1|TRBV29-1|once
TGCAGCGTTGATGCCAGGGTCACTGAAGCTTTCTTT
CSVDARVTEAFF
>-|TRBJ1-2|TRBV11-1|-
TGTGCCAGCAGCCAAAGGGATGGCTACACCTTC
CASSQRDGYTF
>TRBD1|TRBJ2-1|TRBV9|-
TGTGCCAGCAGCTCCGCTAGAGGGGGACAGGCAGGGAGGGAGCAGTTCTTC
CASSSARGGQAGREQFF
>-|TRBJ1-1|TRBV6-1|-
TGTGCCAGCAGTGAAATAAGGGACACTGAAGCTTTCTTT
CASSEIRDTEAFF
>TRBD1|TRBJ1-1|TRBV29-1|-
TGCAGCGCAGGGGGGGGTAATGAAGCTTTCTTT
CSAGGGNEAFF
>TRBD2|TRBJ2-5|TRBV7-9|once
TGTGCCAGCAGCTTAGCCCGACTAGCGAGAGAGACCCAGTACTTC
CASSLARLARETQYF
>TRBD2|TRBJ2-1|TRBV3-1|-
TGTGCCAGCAGCCAGAGGACTAGCGGGGGGGCAAATGGCTCCTACAATGAGCAGTTCTTC
CASSQRTSGGANGSYNEQFF
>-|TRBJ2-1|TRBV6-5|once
TGTGCCAGCAGTTACACGAATGAGCAGTTCTTC
CASSYTNEQFF
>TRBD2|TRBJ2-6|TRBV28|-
TGTGCCAGTTGGGAGGGGGGGGCCAACGTCCTGACTTTC
CASWEGGANVLTF
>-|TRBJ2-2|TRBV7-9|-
TGTGCCAGCAGCCGGAGCAATTCGAACACCGGGGAGCTGTTTTTT
CASSRSNSNTGELFF
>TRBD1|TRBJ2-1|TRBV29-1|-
TGCAGCGCCGGACAGGGGGCGATTGACAATGAGCAGTTCTTC
CSAGQGAIDNEQFF
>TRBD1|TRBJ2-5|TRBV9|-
TGTGCCAGCAGCGGCGGGACAGGTTTAAAAGAGACCCAGTACTTC
CASSGGTGLKETQYF
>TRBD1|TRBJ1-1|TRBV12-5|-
TGTGCTAGTGGTCCGACAGGGCTTGCGACCACTGAAGCTTTCTTT
CASGPTGLATTEAFF
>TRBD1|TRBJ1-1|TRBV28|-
TGTGCCAGCAGTTCCCCGGGACAGGGGTTGAACACTGAAGCTTTCTTT
CASSSPGQGLNTEAFF
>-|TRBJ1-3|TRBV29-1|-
TGCAGCGTTAGTGGGGACCCTGGAAACACCATATATTTT
CSVSGDPGNTIYF
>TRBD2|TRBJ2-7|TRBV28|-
TGTGCCAGCATCAAGCGGGGGAGGAACGAGCAGTACTTC
CASIKRGRNEQYF
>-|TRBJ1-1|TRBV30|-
TGTGCCTGGAGGGGAGCGACGAACACTGAAGCTTTCTTT
CAWRGATNTEAFF
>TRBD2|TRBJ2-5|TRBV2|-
TGTGCCAGCAGTGAGGGACTAGCGGGGGGTCAAGAGACCCAGTACTTC
CASSEGLAGGQETQYF